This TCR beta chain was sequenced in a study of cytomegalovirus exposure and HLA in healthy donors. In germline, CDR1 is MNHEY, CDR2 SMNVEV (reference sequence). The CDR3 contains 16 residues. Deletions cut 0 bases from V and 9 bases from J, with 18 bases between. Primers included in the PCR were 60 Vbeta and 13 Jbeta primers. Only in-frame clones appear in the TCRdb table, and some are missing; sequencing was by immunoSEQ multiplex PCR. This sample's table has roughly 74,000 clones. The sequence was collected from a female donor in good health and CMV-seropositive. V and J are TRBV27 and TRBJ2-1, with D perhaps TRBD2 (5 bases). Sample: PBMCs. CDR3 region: CASSLSGILGGSEQFF. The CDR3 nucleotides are TGTGCCAGCAGTTTATCCGGGATCCTAGGAGGCAGTGAGCAGTTCTTC.